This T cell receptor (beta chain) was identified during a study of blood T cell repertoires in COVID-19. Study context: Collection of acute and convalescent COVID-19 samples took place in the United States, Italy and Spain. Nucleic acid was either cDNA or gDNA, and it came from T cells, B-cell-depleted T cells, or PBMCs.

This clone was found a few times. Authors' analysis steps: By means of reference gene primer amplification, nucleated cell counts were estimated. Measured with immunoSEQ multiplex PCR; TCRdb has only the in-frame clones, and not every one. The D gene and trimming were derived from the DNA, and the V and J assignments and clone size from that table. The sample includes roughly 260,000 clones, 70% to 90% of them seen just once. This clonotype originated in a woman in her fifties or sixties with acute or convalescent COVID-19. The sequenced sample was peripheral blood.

The CDR3 region is CASSSGQSNQPQHF. The CDR3 nucleotides are TGTGCCAGCAGCTCCGGACAGAGCAATCAGCCCCAGCATTTT. This chain uses TRBV9 with TRBJ1-5; D perhaps matches TRBD1 (6 bases). This CDR3 is built from 14 residues. The ends were cut back, 4 bases at V and 1 base at J, with 9 bases in the middle. Germline V gives CDR1 SGDLS, CDR2 YYNGEE.